This T cell receptor (beta chain) was captured by sequencing in a study of T cells in Graves' hyperthyroidism and ophthalmopathy. Researchers took RNA transcripts and amplified the TCR beta CDR3 regions from them. A set of HTBI primers served as the primers for a first-round RT-PCR of the TCR CDR3. TCRdb analysed the multiplex PCR reads with MiXCR anew, one entry per CDR3 protein. The sample has roughly 260,000 distinct CDR3 sequences, less than 15% seen once. This clonotype was seen more than once but under ten times. CDR1 is LGHDT, CDR2 YNNKEL, per germline (reference sequence). CDR3 length: 14 residues. Trimming took 8 bases from V and 3 from J, leaving 16 bases between them.

This TCR was recovered from a woman aged 40 to 55 with Graves' hyperthyroidism that later progressed to Graves' ophthalmopathy. The chain recombines TRBV3-1 with TRBJ1-1, with unresolved D. Sequenced sample: blood. CDR3 residues: CASGPLGSYTEAFF. The CDR3 coding sequence is TGTGCCAGCGGACCACTAGGCTCGTACACTGAAGCTTTCTTT.